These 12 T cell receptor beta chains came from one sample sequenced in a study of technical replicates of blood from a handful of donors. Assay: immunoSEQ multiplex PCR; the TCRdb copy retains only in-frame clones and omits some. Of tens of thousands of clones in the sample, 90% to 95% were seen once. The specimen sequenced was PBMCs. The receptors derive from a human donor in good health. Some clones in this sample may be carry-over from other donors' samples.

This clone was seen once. CDR3 amino acids: CASSPPLGEEVSTDTQYF. DNA of the CDR3: TGTGCCAGCAGCCCCCCGCTGGGGGAGGAAGTTAGCACAGATACGCAGTATTTT. The rearrangement links TRBV11-2 to TRBJ2-3; D might be TRBD2 (6 bases). The CDR3 loop spans 18 amino acids. Germline CDR1 reads SGHAT; CDR2 reads FQNNGV. The V and J ends lost 5 bases and 0 bases respectively, with 21 bases between them. Full variable domain (outside the CDR3, taken from reference TRBV11-2 and TRBJ2-3): EAGVAQSPRYKIIEKRQSVAFWCNPISGHATLYWYQQILGQGPKLLIQFQNNGVVDDSQLPKDRFSAERLKGVDSTLKIQPAKLEDSAVYLCASSPPLGEEVSTDTQYFGPGTRLTVL.

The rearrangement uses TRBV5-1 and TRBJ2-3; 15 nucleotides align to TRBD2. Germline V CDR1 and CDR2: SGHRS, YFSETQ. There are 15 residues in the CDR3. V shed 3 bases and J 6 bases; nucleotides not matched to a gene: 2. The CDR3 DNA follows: TGCGCCAGCAGCTCCGGACTAGCGGGAGGGGATACGCAGTATTTT. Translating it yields CASSSGLAGGDTQYF.

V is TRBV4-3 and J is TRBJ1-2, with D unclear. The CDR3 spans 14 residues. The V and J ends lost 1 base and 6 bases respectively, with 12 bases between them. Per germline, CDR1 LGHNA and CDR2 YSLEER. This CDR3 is CASSQGMRDHGYTF. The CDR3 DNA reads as TGCGCCAGCAGCCAAGGAATGCGGGATCATGGCTACACCTTC.

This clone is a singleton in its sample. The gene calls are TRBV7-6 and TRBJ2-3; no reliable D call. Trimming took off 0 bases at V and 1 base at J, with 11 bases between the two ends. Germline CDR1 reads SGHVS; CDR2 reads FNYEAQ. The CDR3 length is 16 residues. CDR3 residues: CASSLAVRLGTDTQYF. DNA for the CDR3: TGTGCCAGCAGCTTAGCGGTCAGGTTGGGCACAGATACGCAGTATTTT.

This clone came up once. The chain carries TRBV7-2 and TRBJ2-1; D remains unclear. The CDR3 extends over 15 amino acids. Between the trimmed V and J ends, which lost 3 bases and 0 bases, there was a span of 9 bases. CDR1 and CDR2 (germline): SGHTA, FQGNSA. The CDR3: CASSFGDPSYNEQFF. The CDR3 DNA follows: TGTGCCAGCAGCTTTGGAGACCCCTCCTACAATGAGCAGTTCTTC.

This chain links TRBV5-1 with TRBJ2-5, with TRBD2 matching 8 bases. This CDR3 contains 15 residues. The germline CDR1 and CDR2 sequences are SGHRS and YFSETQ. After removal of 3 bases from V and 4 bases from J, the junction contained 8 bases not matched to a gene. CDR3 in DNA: TGCGCCAGCAGCTGGGTAGCGGGGCCCCGAGAGACCCAGTACTTC. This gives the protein CASSWVAGPRETQYF.

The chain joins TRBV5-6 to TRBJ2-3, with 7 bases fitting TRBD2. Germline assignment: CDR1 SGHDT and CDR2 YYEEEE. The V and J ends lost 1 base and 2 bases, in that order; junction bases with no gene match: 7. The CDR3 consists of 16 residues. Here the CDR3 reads CASSLQAGTLTDTQYF. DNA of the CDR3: TGTGCCAGCAGCTTGCAAGCGGGGACCCTCACAGATACGCAGTATTTT.

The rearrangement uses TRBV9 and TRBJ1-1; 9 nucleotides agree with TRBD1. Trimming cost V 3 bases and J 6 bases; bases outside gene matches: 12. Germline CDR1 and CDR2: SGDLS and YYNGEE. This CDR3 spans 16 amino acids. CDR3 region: CASSANRDREDAEAFF. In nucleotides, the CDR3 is TGTGCCAGCAGCGCCAACCGGGACAGGGAAGATGCTGAAGCTTTCTTT.

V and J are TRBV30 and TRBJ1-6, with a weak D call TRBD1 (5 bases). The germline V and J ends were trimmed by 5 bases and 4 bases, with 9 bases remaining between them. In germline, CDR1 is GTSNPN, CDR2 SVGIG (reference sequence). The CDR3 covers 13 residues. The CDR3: CAWGASYNSPLHF. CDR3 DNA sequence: TGTGCCTGGGGGGCTTCATATAATTCACCCCTCCACTTT.

CDR3 sequence (DNA): TGTGCCAGCAGTGCAAGCGAATCTAGCGGGGGACAAGAGACCCAGTACTTC. It specifies CASSASESSGGQETQYF. V usage is TRBV6-1 and J usage is TRBJ2-5; 10 nucleotides match TRBD2. V lost 4 bases to trimming and J lost 2 bases; unmatched junction nucleotides: 10. The CDR3 has 17 residues. Germline V CDR1 and CDR2: MNHNS, SASEGT.

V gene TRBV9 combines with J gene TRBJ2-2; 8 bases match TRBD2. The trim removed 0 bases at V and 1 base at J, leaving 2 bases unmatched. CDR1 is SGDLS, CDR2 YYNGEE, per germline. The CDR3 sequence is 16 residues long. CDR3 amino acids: CASSVALAENTGELFF. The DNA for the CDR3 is TGTGCCAGCAGCGTAGCACTAGCGGAGAACACCGGGGAGCTGTTTTTT.

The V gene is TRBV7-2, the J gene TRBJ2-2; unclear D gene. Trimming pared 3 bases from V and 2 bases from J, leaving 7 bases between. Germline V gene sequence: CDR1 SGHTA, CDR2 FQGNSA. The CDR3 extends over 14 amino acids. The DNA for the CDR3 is TGTGCCAGCAGCTTGCGAAGAAACACCGGGGAGCTGTTTTTT. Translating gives CASSLRRNTGELFF.